This T cell receptor (beta chain) came from a study of cytomegalovirus exposure and HLA in healthy donors. About the study: In terms of ancestry, the Caucasian-associated cluster contained roughly four fifths of the 300 to 400 genotyped donors.

Study results and caveats: In presence/absence analyses, roughly uniform sequencing depth across donors was assumed. In a later analysis, about 17,000 TCR beta sequences were associated with HLA alleles at 0.05 false discovery rate.

The germline V and J ends were trimmed by 3 bases and 3 bases, with 9 bases remaining between them. This CDR3 is built from 14 residues. CDR1 SGHRS and CDR2 YFSETQ come from the germline V gene. Regarding this clone: What it binds is not known.

PCR was performed using 60 Vbeta and 13 Jbeta primers. Data came from immunoSEQ multiplex PCR; TCRdb stores just in-frame clones and leaves some out. The sample shows 110,000 or so clones, approximately 80% of them seen only once. Sequencing input: PBMCs. The origin of this receptor is a man aged 30 to 45 in good health and CMV-seronegative. The chain joins TRBV5-1 to TRBJ1-4, with no clear D. CDR3 nucleotides: TGCGCCAGCAGCTCGGGAGGGCCTAATGAAAAACTGTTTTTT. The encoded protein is CASSSGGPNEKLFF.